This TCR beta chain originates from a study of T-cell memory formation after mild COVID-19. Whole-study findings and limits: The SARS-CoV-2 specificity of second-wave clones reaching peak at day 37 remained unverified.

This clonotype was detected a few times. Its antigen is unidentified. 5'RACE with constant-segment primers built TCRalpha and TCRbeta cDNA libraries with UMIs. TCRdb re-analysed the 5' RACE reads in MiXCR, keeping a single row per CDR3 protein. Seen here are 140,000 or so distinct CDR3 sequences, 14% observed once, and the top ten hold roughly 28%. This CDR3 has 16 amino acids. This chain uses TRBV21-1 with TRBJ1-5; the table gives TRBD1 as D, unverified against the DNA. TRBV21-1 is a pseudogene locus. The clonotype comes from an adult woman who had mild COVID-19 (a few samples of this study predate the infection). Cell type and time point are not known. The sequencing input was PBMCs or a T cell subset sorted from them (not recorded which). The CDR3 bases are TGTGCCAGCGAGCAGCCTAGGACAGGGGCACGACAGCCCCAGCATTTT. This codes for CASEQPRTGARQPQHF.